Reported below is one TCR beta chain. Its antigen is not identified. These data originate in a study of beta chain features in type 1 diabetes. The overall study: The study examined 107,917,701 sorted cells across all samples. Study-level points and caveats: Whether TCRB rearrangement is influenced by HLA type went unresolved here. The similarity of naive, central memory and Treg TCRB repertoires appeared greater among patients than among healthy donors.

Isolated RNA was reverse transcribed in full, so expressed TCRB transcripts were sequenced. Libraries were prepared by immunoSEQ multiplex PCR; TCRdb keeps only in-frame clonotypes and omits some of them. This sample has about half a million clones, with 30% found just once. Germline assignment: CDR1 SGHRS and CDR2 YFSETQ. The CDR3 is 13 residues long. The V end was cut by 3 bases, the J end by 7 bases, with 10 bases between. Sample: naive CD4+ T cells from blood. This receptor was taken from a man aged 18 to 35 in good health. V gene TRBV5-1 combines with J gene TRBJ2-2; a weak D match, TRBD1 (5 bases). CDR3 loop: CASSSQDSGELFF. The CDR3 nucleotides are TGCGCCAGCAGCTCACAAGACAGCGGGGAGCTGTTTTTT.